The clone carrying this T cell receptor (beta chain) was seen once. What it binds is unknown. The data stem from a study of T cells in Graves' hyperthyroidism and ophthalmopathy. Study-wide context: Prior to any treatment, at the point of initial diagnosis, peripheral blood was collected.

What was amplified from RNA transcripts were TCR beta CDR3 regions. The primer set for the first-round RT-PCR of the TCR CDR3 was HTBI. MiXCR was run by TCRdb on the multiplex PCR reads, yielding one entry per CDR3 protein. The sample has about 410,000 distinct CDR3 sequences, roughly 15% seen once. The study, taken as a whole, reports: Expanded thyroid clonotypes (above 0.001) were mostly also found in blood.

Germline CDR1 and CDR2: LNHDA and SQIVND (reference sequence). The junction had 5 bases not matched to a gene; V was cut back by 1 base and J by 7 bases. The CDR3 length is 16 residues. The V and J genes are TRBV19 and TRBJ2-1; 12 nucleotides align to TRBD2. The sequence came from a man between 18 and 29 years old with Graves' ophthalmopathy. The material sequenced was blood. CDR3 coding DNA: TGTGCCAGTAGTATAGGGACTAGCGGGGCGGGGAATGAGCAGTTCTTC. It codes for CASSIGTSGAGNEQFF.